These T cell receptor beta chains were read from a single sample in a study of T cell responses to AZD1222 COVID-19 vaccine. TCRdb's table, derived via immunoSEQ multiplex PCR, lists solely in-frame clones and lacks some. The sample includes some 150,000 clones, 93% of them seen just once. Sequenced here: peripheral blood, sampled on day 0 of AZD1222 vaccination. Every receptor here comes from an adult in good health. Each CDR3 is given without its conserved first and last residue.

CDR3aa	v_gene	j_gene
SVEEGKNGYT	TRBV29-1	TRBJ1-2
ASGLGLENEQF	TRBV12-5	TRBJ2-1
ASRTGVNSNQPQH	TRBV19	TRBJ1-5
ASSAAGLYNSPLH	TRBV27	TRBJ1-6
ASSEFGNTGELF	TRBV6-1	TRBJ2-2
ASSQTGEFGDTQY	TRBV3-1/TRBV3-2	TRBJ2-3
ASSESGFRSPLH	TRBV5-1	TRBJ1-6
ASSMEGDVDTQY	TRBV19	TRBJ2-3
ASRSPGHPGADTQY	TRBV28	TRBJ2-3
ASSATGVDTEAF	TRBV5-1	TRBJ1-1
AILRRTSGRAGAYEQY	TRBV2	TRBJ2-7
ATSGGYEKLF	TRBV15	TRBJ1-4
ASRRQVARTEAF	TRBV19	TRBJ1-1
AWSARTSGSHEQY	TRBV30	TRBJ2-7